The 25 T cell receptor beta chains presented below share a single source sample, sequenced in a study of low-dose radiotherapy and immunotherapy resistance in tumors. cDNA synthesis used a TRAV/TRBV-specific primer set for both chains. TCRs were put through around 20 PCR cycles of amplification with Phusion. A constant-region primer and the V-primer adapter served as the primer pair. One entry per CDR3 protein results from TCRdb running MiXCR on the reads. Counted here are 64,000 or so distinct CDR3 sequences, less than 30% occurring once; the ten biggest clones make up roughly 7%. Stated time point: before trial treatment. This specimen consisted of PBMCs, obtained before treatment. The receptors come from a male donor with rectosigmoid adenocarcinoma.

The sample holds a few counts of this clonotype. Because the CDR3's place on the DNA is in doubt, the DNA is left out and the CDR3 is given as listed by TCRdb. The gene calls are TRBV4-1 and TRBJ2-2; the table's D call, TRBD1, was not checked against the DNA. The CDR3 length equals 18 residues, ends included. Germline CDR1 MGHRA, CDR2 YSYEKL. CDR3 in amino acids: CASSQWGQGLGGELFFFF.

The V and J genes are TRBV5-5 and TRBJ2-3, with 7 bases matching TRBD2. Germline loops: CDR1 SGHKS, CDR2 YYEKEE (reference sequence). Germline trimming cut 0 bases from V and 4 bases from J; bases unmatched to any gene: 11. There are 17 residues in the CDR3. The CDR3 bases are TGTGCCAGCAGCTTGGACCCACCGGGGAGGGTCGCAGATACGCAGTATTTT. Its translation: CASSLDPPGRVADTQYF.

This clonotype was detected many times. The gene calls are TRBV19 and TRBJ1-1; D possibly corresponds to TRBD1 (5 bases). Trimming removed 7 bases at V and 1 base at J, with 10 bases between. The CDR3 is 13 residues long. In germline, CDR1 is LNHDA, CDR2 SQIVND (reference sequence). CDR3 bases: TGTGCCAGTATTAAACAGGCGAACACTGAAGCTTTCTTT. Its protein product is CASIKQANTEAFF.

Note on this clonotype: This likely reflects a read error, since a far larger clone is one base away. This chain uses TRBV5-1 with TRBJ2-1, with D uncertain. The germline V and J ends were trimmed by 0 bases and 10 bases, with 11 bases remaining between them. The CDR3 runs 13 residues. Germline V lookup: CDR1 SGHRS, CDR2 YFSETQ. In DNA form, the CDR3 reads TGCGCCAGCAGCTTGGAGTGGACCTACGAGCAGTTCTTC. It encodes CASSLEWTYEQFF.

This clonotype has ten or more counts. The chain carries TRBV6-2 or TRBV6-3 and TRBJ2-6; tentatively, D is TRBD2 (5 bases). The CDR3 has 15 amino acids. Per germline, CDR1 MNHEY and CDR2 SVGEGT. V gave up 6 bases and J gave up 4 bases, with 13 bases separating them. Here the CDR3 reads CASRERVAGANVLTF. The CDR3 DNA reads TGTGCCAGCAGAGAGAGGGTGGCCGGGGCCAACGTCCTGACTTTC.

At least ten counts were recorded for this clonotype. This chain joins TRBV4-1 and TRBJ2-7, with 10 bases aligning to TRBD2. Germline V lookup: CDR1 MGHRA, CDR2 YSYEKL. This CDR3 is built from 15 residues. The junction had 1 base not matched to a gene; V was cut back by 2 bases and J by 0 bases. CDR3 in DNA: TGCGCCAGCAGCCAACTAGCGGGGGCCTCCTACGAGCAGTACTTC. Residues: CASSQLAGASYEQYF.

This clonotype was found many times. This chain uses TRBV7-2 with TRBJ2-2; D perhaps matches TRBD2 (6 bases). Germline CDR1 is SGHTA and CDR2 is FQGNSA. V lost 6 bases to trimming and J lost 5 bases, with 13 bases between them. The CDR3 has 14 amino acids. CDR3 in amino acids: CASSRDFGTGELFF. The DNA for the CDR3 is TGTGCCAGCAGTAGGGACTTTGGGACCGGGGAGCTGTTTTTT.

This clonotype showed up just once. The chain couples TRBV28 to TRBJ2-1, with 12 positions matching TRBD1. Germline assignment: CDR1 MDHEN and CDR2 SYDVKM. V trimming: 6 bases; J trimming: 6 bases; junction bases outside the gene matches: 3. This CDR3 has 14 amino acids. This CDR3 is CASRGTGGINEQFF. CDR3 coding DNA: TGTGCCAGCAGGGGGACAGGGGGCATCAATGAGCAGTTCTTC.

Ten or more counts support this clonotype. The chain carries TRBV23-1 and TRBJ2-2, with TRBD1 identical over 9 bases. TRBV23-1 is given ORF status, its function remaining uncertain. V was pared by 4 bases and J by 5 bases, with 5 bases of the junction left unmatched. The CDR3 runs 15 residues. The DNA for the CDR3 is TGCGCCAGCAGTCTGGGGGACAGGGAAACCGGGGAGCTGTTTTTT. Translating it yields CASSLGDRETGELFF.

Note on this clonotype: A far larger clone is only one base removed, so a read error is likely. The rearrangement joins TRBV5-3 to TRBJ2-5; perhaps TRBD1 as D (5 bases). TRBV5-3 carries the ORF label, with uncertain function. The CDR3 is 14 amino acids. CDR3: CASSLGQGMEIQYF. CDR3 sequence (DNA): TGTGCCAGCAGCTTGGGGCAGGGAATGGAGATCCAGTACTTC.

This clonotype has ten or more counts. This chain joins TRBV15 and TRBJ2-3; D is perhaps TRBD2 (6 bases). The germline V gene has CDR1 LNHNV and CDR2 YYDKDF (reference sequence). Deletions cut 4 bases from V and 1 base from J, with 15 bases between. The CDR3 is 16 amino acids. In DNA, the CDR3 is TGTGCCACCAGCACCCGGGACTCACCACGCACAGATACGCAGTATTTT. It yields the protein CATSTRDSPRTDTQYF.

This clonotype came up a few times. The V gene is TRBV3-1, the J gene TRBJ2-7, with D possibly matching TRBD2 (5 bases). The CDR3 runs 13 residues. Trimming shortened V by 0 bases and J by 7 bases, and 10 bases separated the two germline ends. Germline CDR1 is LGHDT and CDR2 is YNNKEL (reference sequence). The CDR3 protein is CASSQDQGREQYF. CDR3 DNA sequence: TGTGCCAGCAGCCAAGATCAAGGGAGAGAGCAGTACTTC.

The CDR3 nucleotides are TGTGCCAGCAGGAACAGGGTCACCGGGGAGCTGTTTTTT. The encoded protein is CASRNRVTGELFF. The chain joins TRBV12-3 or TRBV12-4 to TRBJ2-2, with D possibly being TRBD1 (6 bases). The CDR3 covers 13 residues. The V end lost 6 bases, the J end lost 4 bases, and 9 bases lay between the germline ends.

As concerns this clonotype: A read error is the likely source, as a far larger clone sits one nucleotide away. The chain is built from TRBV23-1 and TRBJ2-7; perhaps TRBD1 as D (6 bases). TRBV23-1 belongs to the ORF category, with a function that is uncertain. The CDR3 is 17 residues long. Trimming removed 3 bases from V and 7 bases from J, with 25 bases in between. CDR3 amino acids: CASSHPPSRGPYNEQYF. The DNA of the CDR3 is TGCGCCAGCAGTCACCCACCCAGCAGGGGACCCTACAATGAGCAGTACTTC.

This chain joins TRBV28 and TRBJ1-1, with 7 bases identical to TRBD1. In germline, CDR1 is MDHEN, CDR2 SYDVKM. This CDR3 has 14 amino acids. V was clipped by 7 bases and J by 0 bases; unmatched bases: 5. The CDR3 protein is CASNAGTVNTEAFF. CDR3 DNA sequence: TGTGCCAGCAATGCCGGGACAGTGAACACTGAAGCTTTCTTT.

This clonotype has at least ten counts. The V and J genes are TRBV4-1 and TRBJ2-2, with 8 bases fitting TRBD2. After removal of 4 bases from V and 3 bases from J, the junction contained 10 bases not matched to a gene. CDR3 size: 17 residues. Germline loops: CDR1 MGHRA, CDR2 YSYEKL. The CDR3: CASSRHEAGGDTGELFF. Here the CDR3 DNA reads TGCGCCAGCAGCCGACACGAGGCGGGAGGAGACACCGGGGAGCTGTTTTTT.

At least ten counts were recorded for this clonotype. CDR3 sequence (DNA): TGTGCCAGCAGTCCCCGGAGGGAAGAGACCCAGTACTTC. Residues: CASSPRREETQYF. This sequence joins TRBV27 and TRBJ2-5; D perhaps matches TRBD2 (6 bases). Trimming cost V 5 bases and J 3 bases, with 10 bases left between them. The CDR3 length is 13 residues. Germline V gene lookup returns CDR1 MNHEY and CDR2 SMNVEV (reference sequence).

This clonotype was counted only a few times. The chain couples TRBV27 to TRBJ2-7; D may be TRBD1 (5 bases). Deletions cut 2 bases from V and 3 bases from J, with 11 bases between. This CDR3 contains 14 residues. Germline CDR1 and CDR2: MNHEY and SMNVEV (reference sequence). The chain's CDR3 is CASSLQGKLYEQYF. In DNA, the CDR3 is TGTGCCAGCAGTTTACAGGGAAAGCTCTACGAGCAGTACTTC.

This clonotype has ten or more counts. The rearrangement links TRBV7-2 to TRBJ2-5; 11 bases are a match to TRBD1. The junction had 5 bases not matched to a gene; V was cut back by 0 bases and J by 5 bases. This CDR3 has 16 amino acids. Germline V gene data show CDR1 as SGHTA and CDR2 as FQGNSA. The CDR3 bases are TGTGCCAGCAGCTTAGCGGGACAGGGGGGAAGGGAGACCCAGTACTTC. Translated: CASSLAGQGGRETQYF.

This clonotype came up many times. This chain links TRBV2 with TRBJ2-3; 8 nucleotides match TRBD2. V was clipped by 10 bases and J by 6 bases; unmatched bases: 3. In germline, CDR1 is SNHLY, CDR2 FYNNEI. The CDR3 is 11 residues long. CDR3 amino acids: CANPSGDTQYF. The CDR3 nucleotides read TGTGCCAATCCTAGCGGGGATACGCAGTATTTT.

This clonotype was detected ten times or more. The chain links TRBV5-1 to TRBJ2-1; tentative D call: TRBD1 (6 bases). Trimming stripped 4 bases from V and 5 bases from J, with 13 bases between. Germline loops: CDR1 SGHRS, CDR2 YFSETQ. This CDR3 is built from 14 residues. The CDR3 region has the DNA TGCGCCAGCAGCCCAACAGGGACCCACAATGAGCAGTTCTTC. Its protein product is CASSPTGTHNEQFF.

This chain joins TRBV3-1 and TRBJ2-1; D remains unclear. Trimming took 2 bases from V and 9 from J, leaving 17 bases between them. The CDR3 length is 15 residues. Germline values: CDR1 LGHDT, CDR2 YNNKEL (reference sequence). CDR3 bases: TGTGCCAGCAGCCAAATCCCCCGATGGGGTTTTGAGCAGTTCTTC. Translating gives CASSQIPRWGFEQFF.

The table lists this clonotype with many counts. The chain employs TRBV4-3 and TRBJ2-1; 7 nucleotides line up with TRBD1. Germline-derived CDR1 and CDR2 are LGHNA and YSLEER. V shed 2 bases, J shed 8 bases, and the junction held 3 bases outside the gene matches. The CDR3 has 13 amino acids. The CDR3 region is CASSQRTGDEQFF. The DNA of the CDR3 is TGCGCCAGCAGCCAAAGGACAGGCGATGAGCAGTTCTTC.

Comment on this clonotype: This sequence is one base from a far larger clone and is likely a read error. The CDR3 sequence: CASSPTGTPFNEQYF. CDR3 in DNA: TGCGCCAGCAGCCCCACCGGGACTCCCTTCAATGAGCAGTACTTC. The chain couples TRBV5-1 to TRBJ2-7; D may be TRBD2 (6 bases). CDR3 length: 15 amino acids. V was shortened by 4 bases and J by 7 bases, with 21 bases between the two germline ends. CDR1 is SGHRS and CDR2 is YFSETQ in the germline V gene.

This clonotype was counted ten times or more. V gene TRBV28 combines with J gene TRBJ1-2; 7 bases line up with TRBD1. The germline gives CDR1 MDHEN, CDR2 SYDVKM. The CDR3 covers 14 residues. The trim removed 5 bases at V and 6 bases at J, leaving 9 bases unmatched. CDR3 in amino acids: CASSPVDRTNGYTF. CDR3 nucleotides: TGTGCCAGCAGTCCCGTGGACAGGACCAATGGCTACACCTTC.